This T cell receptor beta chain originates from a study of blood T cell repertoires in COVID-19. Study as a whole: Specimens from acute and convalescent COVID-19 originated in the United States, Italy and Spain. PBMCs, B-cell-depleted T cells, or T cells provided the cDNA or gDNA that made up the material.

Original analysis: How many nucleated cells were present was estimated from reference gene primer amplification. The table came from immunoSEQ multiplex PCR; TCRdb's copy has only in-frame clones and leaves some out. V, J and clone size reflect that table, while D and trimming were determined from the DNA. The repertoire holds hundreds of thousands of clones, around 84% seen once, with about 4.8% in the top ten. V lost 3 bases and J 5 bases, leaving 13 bases between the germline ends. The CDR3 runs to 14 residues. Looked up from germline, CDR1 is SGHAT and CDR2 is FQNNGV. Sequencing input: peripheral blood. This clonotype was obtained from a man in his fifties with acute or convalescent COVID-19. This sequence joins TRBV11-2 and TRBJ2-5, with D possibly being TRBD1 (5 bases). The CDR3 is CASSFAGMYETQYF. CDR3 DNA: TGTGCCAGCAGCTTCGCAGGGATGTATGAGACCCAGTACTTC. The variable domain in full, with the rest retrieved from reference TRBV11-2 and TRBJ2-5, is EAGVAQSPRYKIIEKRQSVAFWCNPISGHATLYWYQQILGQGPKLLIQFQNNGVVDDSQLPKDRFSAERLKGVDSTLKIQPAKLEDSAVYLCASSFAGMYETQYFGPGTRLLVL.